This entry lists 27 T cell receptor beta chains sequenced from one sample in a study of blood T cell repertoires in COVID-19. The protocol was immunoSEQ multiplex PCR, while the TCRdb copy is restricted to in-frame clones and leaves out a portion. The sample consists of around 72,000 clones, 80% to 90% of them appearing once. The sequencing input was peripheral blood. These receptors were obtained from a woman in her 50s with acute or convalescent COVID-19.

This rearrangement joins TRBV7-9 to TRBJ1-1; the D gene is possibly TRBD1 (5 bases). Germline CDR1 reads SEHNR; CDR2 reads FQNEAQ (reference sequence). V lost 7 bases and J 1 base, leaving 22 bases between the germline ends. The CDR3 has 17 residues. The CDR3 DNA follows: TGTGCCAGCACCCAGAGGTTTGGCGGGACGGCGAACACTGAAGCTTTCTTT. Translation: CASTQRFGGTANTEAFF.

The V call is TRBV28, the J call TRBJ1-3; a weak D match, TRBD1 (6 bases). The CDR3 totals 15 residues. Germline assignment: CDR1 MDHEN and CDR2 SYDVKM. The germline V and J ends were trimmed by 6 bases and 4 bases, with 16 bases remaining between them. The CDR3 protein is CASRFHQGLGNTIYF. In DNA, the CDR3 is TGTGCCAGCAGGTTCCACCAGGGGTTGGGAAACACCATATATTTT.

This chain uses TRBV7-9 with TRBJ1-4; D ambiguous. V lost 9 bases to trimming and J lost 3 bases, with 11 bases between them. CDR1 and CDR2 (germline): SEHNR, FQNEAQ (reference sequence). The CDR3 totals 13 residues. The CDR3 DNA sequence: TGTGCCAGTCGACGCGGGTCTAATGAAAAACTGTTTTTT. It encodes CASRRGSNEKLFF.

V usage is TRBV5-1 and J usage is TRBJ2-7; 11 nucleotides align to TRBD1. Germline V gives CDR1 SGHRS, CDR2 YFSETQ. The CDR3 runs to 16 residues. The junction had 16 bases not matched to a gene; V was cut back by 5 bases and J by 9 bases. DNA of the CDR3: TGCGCCAGCAGGGAAAGCGTTCGGGACAGGGGGTCGATGCAGTACTTC. This codes for CASRESVRDRGSMQYF. Full variable domain (outside the CDR3, taken from reference TRBV5-1 and TRBJ2-7): KAGVTQTPRYLIKTRGQQVTLSCSPISGHRSVSWYQQTPGQGLQFLFEYFSETQRNKGNFPGRFSGRQFSNSRSEMNVSTLELGDSALYLCASRESVRDRGSMQYFGPGTRLTVT.

The chain employs TRBV4-2 and TRBJ1-2, with a tentative D call TRBD1 (5 bases). CDR3 length: 15 residues. Germline V gene data show CDR1 as LGHNA and CDR2 as YNFKEQ. V lost 4 bases and J 4 bases, leaving 16 bases between the germline ends. The CDR3 here is CASSPSFGTLYGYTF. The CDR3 DNA reads as TGTGCCAGCAGCCCTAGCTTCGGGACTCTCTATGGCTACACCTTC.

The V call is TRBV29-1, the J call TRBJ2-7; 11 bases align to TRBD1. Trimming at V came to 5 bases and at J to 4 bases, leaving 4 bases not matched to a gene. The CDR3 totals 13 residues. The germline CDR1 and CDR2 sequences are SQVTM and ANQGSEA. The CDR3 sequence: CSVLGQGAYEQYF. The CDR3 region has the DNA TGCAGCGTTCTTGGACAGGGGGCGTACGAGCAGTACTTC.

The rearrangement joins TRBV24-1 to TRBJ1-4; maybe TRBD1 (5 bases). Trimming took off 4 bases at V and 4 bases at J, with 12 bases between the two ends. CDR1 KGHDR and CDR2 SFDVKD come from the germline V gene. This CDR3 comprises 15 residues. CDR3 sequence: CATSDTRAFNEKLFF. CDR3 in DNA: TGTGCCACCAGTGACACCAGGGCCTTTAATGAAAAACTGTTTTTT.

This chain joins TRBV5-1 and TRBJ2-7; a weak D match, TRBD2 (5 bases). CDR1 is SGHRS, CDR2 YFSETQ, per germline. The CDR3 runs to 13 residues. V lost 0 bases and J lost 3, with 7 bases in between. CDR3: CASSLGGFYEQYF. CDR3 coding DNA: TGCGCCAGCAGCTTGGGCGGGTTCTACGAGCAGTACTTC.

CDR3 coding DNA: TGTGCCAGCAGAGCGGGGCCGGACTATGGCTACACCTTC. Translating it yields CASRAGPDYGYTF. This chain joins TRBV9 and TRBJ1-2; weak D call: TRBD1 (5 bases). Trimming stripped 5 bases from V and 3 bases from J, with 11 bases between. The CDR3 is made up of 13 amino acids. Germline V gene lookup returns CDR1 SGDLS and CDR2 YYNGEE.

This clone was counted once. The chain couples TRBV6-5 to TRBJ2-5; TRBD2 agrees at 13 bases. CDR3 length equals 15 residues. Germline lookup yields CDR1 MNHEY and CDR2 SVGAGI. The V segment lost 6 bases and the J segment 3 bases; nucleotides outside the gene matches: 4. The CDR3 region has the DNA TGTGCCAGCAGATGGGGGACTAGCGGGAAAGAGACCCAGTACTTC. Translating gives CASRWGTSGKETQYF.

The chain employs TRBV11-2 and TRBJ2-7; D gene unclear. The CDR3 extends over 15 amino acids. The germline CDR1 and CDR2 sequences are SGHAT and FQNNGV. V was pared by 2 bases and J by 0 bases, with 11 bases between. This CDR3 is CASSLRLGGSYEQYF. The CDR3 nucleotides read TGTGCCAGCAGCTTAAGGCTTGGCGGCTCCTACGAGCAGTACTTC. The whole variable domain, filled in from reference TRBV11-2 and TRBJ2-7, reads EAGVAQSPRYKIIEKRQSVAFWCNPISGHATLYWYQQILGQGPKLLIQFQNNGVVDDSQLPKDRFSAERLKGVDSTLKIQPAKLEDSAVYLCASSLRLGGSYEQYFGPGTRLTVT.

The count of this clone is one. CDR3 coding DNA: TGTGCCAGCAGCCAAGAAGACTTTATCGGGGAGCTGTTTTTT. Residues: CASSQEDFIGELFF. The rearrangement links TRBV3-1 (or the pseudogene TRBV3-2) to TRBJ2-2; no firm D call. The CDR3 totals 14 residues. The germline gives CDR1 LGHDT, CDR2 YNNKEL (reference sequence). V lost 0 bases to trimming and J lost 7 bases, with 9 bases between them.

The chain couples TRBV7-9 to TRBJ1-4, with D hard to call. The germline V and J ends were trimmed by 4 bases and 6 bases, with 6 bases remaining between them. The CDR3 is made up of 12 amino acids. Germline loops: CDR1 SEHNR, CDR2 FQNEAQ (reference sequence). The CDR3 sequence is CASSYQYEKLFF. The CDR3 DNA sequence: TGTGCCAGCAGCTATCAGTATGAAAAACTGTTTTTT.

V gene TRBV2 combines with J gene TRBJ1-1, with 7 positions matching TRBD1. The V and J ends lost 5 bases and 4 bases, in that order; junction bases with no gene match: 16. There are 17 residues in the CDR3. Germline V gives CDR1 SNHLY, CDR2 FYNNEI. This CDR3 is CASSLSGQGVYGTEAFF. The CDR3, as DNA: TGTGCCAGCAGTCTCTCCGGGCAGGGGGTTTATGGCACTGAAGCTTTCTTT.

This chain links TRBV29-1 with TRBJ1-1, with 10 bases identical to TRBD1. Germline trimming cut 7 bases from V and 3 bases from J; bases unmatched to any gene: 11. CDR1 and CDR2 from the germline V gene are SQVTM and ANQGSEA. The CDR3 spans 15 residues. CDR3 nucleotide sequence: TGCAGCGGCCGGGACAGGGGTCTTCTGGACACTGAAGCTTTCTTT. Residues: CSGRDRGLLDTEAFF.

The rearrangement uses TRBV15 and TRBJ2-7; D possibly corresponds to TRBD1 (5 bases). With 5 bases removed from V and 6 bases from J, the gap between germline ends came to 20 bases. Germline CDR1 LNHNV, CDR2 YYDKDF (reference sequence). The CDR3 is 15 residues long. CDR3 amino acids: CATSGRRSQGSEQYF. Here the CDR3 DNA reads TGTGCCACCAGCGGGCGCCGGTCGCAGGGAAGCGAGCAGTACTTC.

This clone was detected a few times. The same CDR3 also results from other DNA sequences found in this sample. The genes are TRBV28 and TRBJ1-5; TRBD1 matches at 10 bases. This CDR3 is 14 amino acids long. V was clipped by 5 bases and J by 4 bases; unmatched bases: 2. Looked up from germline, CDR1 is MDHEN and CDR2 is SYDVKM. In DNA, the CDR3 is TGTGCCAGCAGTCGGACAGGGGGGAATCAGCCCCAGCATTTT. Protein product: CASSRTGGNQPQHF.

The gene calls are TRBV2 and TRBJ2-5; TRBD2 is a possible D gene (6 bases). Germline lookup yields CDR1 SNHLY and CDR2 FYNNEI. This CDR3 has 12 residues. V lost 4 bases, J lost 4 bases, and 7 bases lay in between. Written as DNA, the CDR3 is TGTGCCAGCAGTGGGGGGGTAGAGACCCAGTACTTC. This codes for CASSGGVETQYF. Looking up the rest from reference TRBV2 and TRBJ2-5 gives the full variable domain: EPEVTQTPSHQVTQMGQEVILRCVPISNHLYFYWYRQILGQKVEFLVSFYNNEISEKSEIFDDQFSVERPDGSNFTLKIRSTKLEDSAMYFCASSGGVETQYFGPGTRLLVL.

This clone turned up a few times. The chain is built from TRBV4-3 and TRBJ2-1, with D tentatively TRBD2 (6 bases). Germline CDR1 reads LGHNA; CDR2 reads YSLEER. Trimming removed 1 base at V and 3 bases at J, with 7 bases between. This CDR3 region has 14 residues. In DNA, the CDR3 is TGCGCCAGCAGCCAAGGCGGGAACTACAATGAGCAGTTCTTC. Its protein product is CASSQGGNYNEQFF.

This chain connects TRBV30 to TRBJ2-7, with TRBD1 as a possible D gene (5 bases). The V gene's germline CDR1 is GTSNPN and CDR2 SVGIG (reference sequence). The length of the CDR3 is 15 residues. Trimming took 2 bases from V and 0 from J, leaving 14 bases between them. For the CDR3, the DNA is TGTGCCTGGAGTAACAGGAAATTAGTCTCCTACGAGCAGTACTTC. It specifies CAWSNRKLVSYEQYF.

The chain is built from TRBV4-3 and TRBJ1-6, with 7 bases aligning to TRBD1. J gave up 10 bases and V 0 bases, and 3 bases lay outside the gene matches. Germline V lookup: CDR1 LGHNA, CDR2 YSLEER. The CDR3 has 14 residues. The CDR3 region has the DNA TGCGCCAGCAGCCAAGAGAGGGGGCGGTCACCCCTCCACTTT. Protein sequence: CASSQERGRSPLHF.

The genes are TRBV4-1 and TRBJ1-6; D is ambiguous. There are 15 residues in the CDR3. Germline V lookup: CDR1 MGHRA, CDR2 YSYEKL. Trimming stripped 3 bases from V and 10 bases from J, with 16 bases between. The CDR3 loop is CASSQISREGSPLHF. The CDR3 DNA sequence: TGCGCCAGCAGCCAGATCTCCCGGGAGGGATCACCCCTCCACTTT.

The chain combines TRBV9 with TRBJ1-2, with D possibly being TRBD1 (5 bases). This CDR3 contains 16 residues. Germline loops: CDR1 SGDLS, CDR2 YYNGEE. Trimming removed 0 bases from V and 8 bases from J, with 20 bases in between. The CDR3 DNA is TGTGCCAGCAGCGTAGATGGGGCAAGCCGCCTTGGCGGCTACACCTTC. This sequence encodes CASSVDGASRLGGYTF.

This sequence joins TRBV12-5 and TRBJ2-2; D perhaps matches TRBD2 (6 bases). The CDR3 runs to 15 residues. Germline CDR1 is LGHNT and CDR2 is FRNRAP. V shed 8 bases and J shed 5 bases, with 18 bases lying between them. The CDR3 bases are TGTGCTAGTAATGGGGGGTCTATATGGACCGGGGAGCTGTTTTTT. This sequence encodes CASNGGSIWTGELFF.

The gene calls are TRBV9 and TRBJ2-2; unclear D gene. V was pared by 3 bases and J by 4 bases, with 13 bases between. Germline assignment: CDR1 SGDLS and CDR2 YYNGEE. The CDR3 has 15 amino acids. CDR3 sequence reads: CASSGPNKITGELFF. DNA of the CDR3: TGTGCCAGCAGCGGCCCCAACAAAATCACCGGGGAGCTGTTTTTT.

The V call is TRBV6-5, the J call TRBJ2-5; TRBD2 matches at 7 bases. The junction had 7 bases not matched to a gene; V was cut back by 4 bases and J by 5 bases. CDR1 and CDR2 from the germline V gene are MNHEY and SVGAGI. This CDR3 is 14 amino acids long. CDR3 DNA sequence: TGTGCCAGCAGTTTACTAGCGTCTCATGAGACCCAGTACTTC. As protein: CASSLLASHETQYF.

This clone appeared a single time. V and J are TRBV7-9 and TRBJ1-2; 7 bases map to TRBD1. The junction had 10 bases not matched to a gene; V was cut back by 5 bases and J by 4 bases. Germline CDR1 and CDR2: SEHNR and FQNEAQ (reference sequence). The CDR3 covers 15 residues. CDR3 region: CASSGARGRSYGYTF. CDR3 bases: TGTGCCAGCAGCGGGGCCAGGGGGAGGTCCTATGGCTACACCTTC. Drawing the rest from reference TRBV7-9 and TRBJ1-2, the complete variable domain is DTGVSQNPRHKITKRGQNVTFRCDPISEHNRLYWYRQTLGQGPEFLTYFQNEAQLEKSRLLSDRFSAERPKGSFSTLEIQRTEQGDSAMYLCASSGARGRSYGYTFGSGTRLTVV.